A single sample is the source of the 31 T cell receptor beta chains below, sequenced in a study of cytomegalovirus exposure and HLA in healthy donors. Primers included in the PCR were 60 Vbeta and 13 Jbeta primers. Clones were sequenced by immunoSEQ multiplex PCR, and TCRdb holds only the in-frame ones, with some missing. This sample has more than 100,000 clones, with 60% to 85% found just once. The sequencing input was PBMCs. The origin of the receptors is a female donor in good health and CMV-seropositive.

J is TRBJ2-3 and V is TRBV19; D is uncertain. The germline V and J ends were trimmed by 2 bases and 2 bases, with 8 bases remaining between them. The CDR3 runs 14 residues. The germline V gene has CDR1 LNHDA and CDR2 SQIVND (reference sequence). The CDR3 is CASSINTNTDTQYF. The CDR3 DNA follows: TGTGCCAGTAGTATAAATACAAACACAGATACGCAGTATTTT. The entire variable domain, with the rest obtained from reference TRBV19 and TRBJ2-3, is as follows: DGGITQSPKYLFRKEGQNVTLSCEQNLNHDAMYWYRQDPGQGLRLIYYSQIVNDFQKGDIAEGYSVSREKKESFPLTVTSAQKNPTAFYLCASSINTNTDTQYFGPGTRLTVL.

This rearrangement joins TRBV27 to TRBJ1-1; 7 bases match TRBD1. Germline CDR1 and CDR2: MNHEY and SMNVEV (reference sequence). V gave up 4 bases and J gave up 1 base; unmatched junction bases: 0. There are 13 residues in the CDR3. CDR3 DNA: TGTGCCAGCAGTTGGGACAGGAACACTGAAGCTTTCTTT. Encoded protein: CASSWDRNTEAFF.

This clone was seen a single time. The CDR3 sequence: CASSSSETYEQYF. The CDR3 bases are TGCGCCAGCAGTTCTAGCGAGACCTACGAGCAGTACTTC. The V call is TRBV4-1, the J call TRBJ2-7; tentative D call: TRBD2 (6 bases). CDR1 is MGHRA and CDR2 is YSYEKL in the germline V gene. This CDR3 has 13 residues. V dropped 6 bases and J dropped 2 bases, with 11 bases sitting between them.

This clone was detected only a few times. V and J are TRBV6-5 and TRBJ2-3; 7 bases are a match to TRBD2. V lost 2 bases and J lost 5; bases outside the gene matches: 7. This CDR3 spans 15 amino acids. In germline, CDR1 is MNHEY, CDR2 SVGAGI. CDR3 protein: CASSYGGGGGDTQYF. The CDR3 DNA reads TGTGCCAGCAGTTACGGGGGGGGAGGAGGAGATACGCAGTATTTT.

The sample holds one count of this clone. The chain combines TRBV11-2 with TRBJ2-5, with TRBD2 matching over 9 bases. Germline loops: CDR1 SGHAT, CDR2 FQNNGV. This CDR3 is built from 18 residues. V lost 5 bases, J lost 4 bases, and 17 bases stayed unmatched. The CDR3 region has the DNA TGTGCCAGCAGCCAGGGGGTGTGGCGGGAGGGCGGGGGAGAGACCCAGTACTTC. The encoded protein is CASSQGVWREGGGETQYF.

The chain combines TRBV28 with TRBJ1-2, with D maybe TRBD1 (5 bases). V lost 6 bases and J lost 2, with 13 bases in between. The CDR3 is 14 residues long. Per the germline V gene, CDR1 is MDHEN and CDR2 is SYDVKM. The CDR3 spells CASRWAPGNYGYTF. The CDR3 DNA is TGTGCCAGCAGATGGGCCCCAGGGAACTATGGCTACACCTTC.

The gene calls are TRBV7-2 and TRBJ1-2, with D maybe TRBD1 (5 bases). The CDR3 has 14 amino acids. Germline CDR1 is SGHTA and CDR2 is FQGNSA. V lost 5 bases and J 7 bases, leaving 17 bases between the germline ends. CDR3 region: CASSTRGGTGGYTF. CDR3 nucleotides: TGTGCCAGCAGCACGAGGGGAGGGACGGGTGGCTACACCTTC.

This chain uses TRBV5-1 with TRBJ1-2; tentative D call: TRBD1 (6 bases). Trimming pared 4 bases from V and 8 bases from J, leaving 15 bases between. The length of the CDR3 is 13 residues. The germline V gene encodes CDR1 SGHRS and CDR2 YFSETQ. The CDR3 is CASSTGLQGGYTF. The CDR3 DNA reads TGCGCCAGCAGCACCGGATTACAGGGAGGCTACACCTTC.

The chain recombines TRBV5-1 with TRBJ2-6; weak D call: TRBD2 (5 bases). Germline assignment: CDR1 SGHRS and CDR2 YFSETQ. The CDR3 spans 14 residues. The V gene lost 4 bases and the J gene lost 7 bases, with 12 bases spanning the gap. CDR3 region: CASSGLLSANVLTF. CDR3 nucleotides: TGCGCCAGCAGCGGACTCCTTAGCGCCAACGTCCTGACTTTC. Full variable domain (missing parts from reference TRBV5-1 and TRBJ2-6): KAGVTQTPRYLIKTRGQQVTLSCSPISGHRSVSWYQQTPGQGLQFLFEYFSETQRNKGNFPGRFSGRQFSNSRSEMNVSTLELGDSALYLCASSGLLSANVLTFGAGSRLTVL.

This chain joins TRBV20-1 and TRBJ1-2, with a weak D call TRBD1 (6 bases). Germline CDR1 reads DFQATT; CDR2 reads SNEGSKA (reference sequence). Trimming removed 5 bases from V and 2 bases from J, with 6 bases in between. This CDR3 contains 11 residues. In nucleotides, the CDR3 is TGCAGTGCTGGGACAAACTATGGCTACACCTTC. Translation gives CSAGTNYGYTF.

This clone was seen a few times. This chain connects TRBV5-1 to TRBJ1-1; the match to TRBD1 covers 12 bases. The V and J ends lost 4 bases and 0 bases, in that order; junction bases with no gene match: 4. Germline V gene lookup returns CDR1 SGHRS and CDR2 YFSETQ. The CDR3 runs to 16 residues. The CDR3 region is CASSKGTGGLNTEAFF. For the CDR3, the DNA is TGCGCCAGCAGCAAAGGGACAGGGGGCCTGAACACTGAAGCTTTCTTT.

The CDR3 coding sequence is TGCGCCAGCAGCTTAACCCTACGACCAGGCTACGAGCAGTACTTC. Its translation: CASSLTLRPGYEQYF. The V gene is TRBV10-1, the J gene TRBJ2-7; no clear D gene. The length of the CDR3 is 15 residues. Germline CDR1 WNHNN, CDR2 SYGVQD (reference sequence). With 6 bases removed from V and 3 bases from J, the gap between germline ends came to 18 bases.

The rearrangement joins TRBV27 to TRBJ1-3; TRBD1 agrees at 7 bases. The ends lost 6 bases at V and 2 bases at J; junction bases unmatched: 10. The CDR3 covers 16 residues. Looked up from germline, CDR1 is MNHEY and CDR2 is SMNVEV (reference sequence). DNA for the CDR3: TGTGCCAGCAGGGTAAGACAGGGTGACACTGGAAACACCATATATTTT. Amino acids: CASRVRQGDTGNTIYF.

As for this clone: This specimen includes other DNA sequences encoding the same CDR3. J is TRBJ2-1 and V is TRBV6-5; 7 bases are a match to TRBD2. The CDR3 has 15 residues. J was trimmed by 1 base and V by 0 bases; bases with no gene match: 0. Germline-derived CDR1 and CDR2 are MNHEY and SVGAGI. The CDR3 spells CASSYSGGSYNEQFF. CDR3 DNA: TGTGCCAGCAGTTACTCGGGAGGGTCCTACAATGAGCAGTTCTTC.

In nucleotides, the CDR3 is TGTGCCAGCAGTCCCGGGACAGGGTTCGGGGAGCTGTTTTTT. Its protein product is CASSPGTGFGELFF. This chain connects TRBV2 to TRBJ2-2; the match to TRBD1 covers 9 bases. Germline V gene sequence: CDR1 SNHLY, CDR2 FYNNEI. V shed 5 bases, J shed 7 bases, and the junction held 5 bases outside the gene matches. This CDR3 comprises 14 residues. The full variable domain, its missing parts supplied by reference TRBV2 and TRBJ2-2, is EPEVTQTPSHQVTQMGQEVILRCVPISNHLYFYWYRQILGQKVEFLVSFYNNEISEKSEIFDDQFSVERPDGSNFTLKIRSTKLEDSAMYFCASSPGTGFGELFFGEGSRLTVL.

In regard to this clone: Distinct nucleotide sequences in the sample also encode this CDR3. The chain carries TRBV13 and TRBJ1-4; 10 bases are a match to TRBD1. CDR1 and CDR2 from the germline V gene are PRHDT and FYEKMQ (reference sequence). V was pared by 4 bases and J by 0 bases, with 8 bases of the junction left unmatched. This CDR3 has 18 residues. The CDR3, as DNA: TGTGCCAGCAGCTCCCGGTCGGGACAGGGGACAACTAATGAAAAACTGTTTTTT. It translates to CASSSRSGQGTTNEKLFF.

The sample holds one count of this clone. Other nucleotide sequences from this sample produce the same CDR3. The chain uses TRBV5-1 and TRBJ2-5; 7 positions match TRBD1. This CDR3 is 14 amino acids long. Germline assignment: CDR1 SGHRS and CDR2 YFSETQ. Losses at the gene ends were 4 bases for V and 1 base for J; bases not matched to a gene: 4. In DNA form, the CDR3 reads TGCGCCAGCAGCCCGGGGACAGTCCAAGAGACCCAGTACTTC. As protein: CASSPGTVQETQYF.

The chain combines TRBV5-5 with TRBJ2-5, with D perhaps matching TRBD1 (5 bases). The germline CDR1 and CDR2 sequences are SGHKS and YYEKEE (reference sequence). The CDR3 is 19 amino acids. V lost 4 bases and J 2 bases, leaving 27 bases between the germline ends. Here the CDR3 DNA reads TGTGCCAGCAGCGGGTCGGGCAGGGCGACCCATCCCGAACAAGAGACCCAGTACTTC. It is translated as CASSGSGRATHPEQETQYF.

This sequence joins TRBV30 and TRBJ1-5, with D possibly being TRBD1 (5 bases). From germline, CDR1 is GTSNPN and CDR2 SVGIG (reference sequence). There are 12 residues in the CDR3. V dropped 4 bases and J dropped 6 bases, with 10 bases sitting between them. As DNA, the CDR3 is TGTGCCTGGACAGCGGGGGGTCAGCCCCAGCATTTT. Amino acid sequence: CAWTAGGQPQHF.

V is TRBV18 and J is TRBJ2-7, with 9 bases identical to TRBD2. CDR3 size: 14 residues. Losses at the gene ends were 3 bases for V and 1 base for J; bases not matched to a gene: 1. Per germline, CDR1 KGHSH and CDR2 LQKENI. CDR3 in amino acids: CASSPLAGSYEQYF. For the CDR3, the DNA is TGTGCCAGCTCACCGCTAGCGGGATCCTACGAGCAGTACTTC.

This chain joins TRBV27 and TRBJ1-1, with TRBD1 matching 7 bases. The CDR3 has 13 amino acids. CDR1 and CDR2 (germline): MNHEY, SMNVEV (reference sequence). V dropped 1 base and J dropped 6; count of bases not matched to a gene: 2. CDR3 in amino acids: CASSLLDRSEAFF. DNA of the CDR3: TGTGCCAGCAGTTTATTGGACAGGTCTGAAGCTTTCTTT.

The genes are TRBV15 and TRBJ2-3; 9 nucleotides align to TRBD2. Per the germline V gene, CDR1 is LNHNV and CDR2 is YYDKDF (reference sequence). The V and J ends lost 2 bases and 7 bases, in that order; junction bases with no gene match: 7. The CDR3 contains 15 residues. Written as DNA, the CDR3 is TGTGCCACCAGCAGACTACTAGCGGGCTCGAATACGCAGTATTTT. Translation gives CATSRLLAGSNTQYF.

V and J are TRBV2 and TRBJ2-1, with 10 bases lining up with TRBD2. V trimming: 6 bases; J trimming: 6 bases; junction bases outside the gene matches: 5. Germline V lookup: CDR1 SNHLY, CDR2 FYNNEI. The length of the CDR3 is 14 residues. CDR3 sequence: CASSLGLAFNEQFF. The CDR3 DNA is TGTGCCAGCAGCTTGGGACTAGCGTTCAATGAGCAGTTCTTC.

The chain couples TRBV5-6 to TRBJ1-1; D is uncertain. V lost 4 bases and J 6 bases, leaving 19 bases between the germline ends. CDR1 is SGHDT and CDR2 is YYEEEE in the germline V gene. The CDR3 runs to 15 residues. In nucleotides, the CDR3 is TGTGCCAGCAGCCCACTAGGACGGGAAAATGCTGAAGCTTTCTTT. This sequence encodes CASSPLGRENAEAFF.

The chain couples TRBV2 to TRBJ1-2; maybe TRBD1 (5 bases). The CDR3 contains 14 residues. V was clipped by 7 bases and J by 1 base, with 13 bases between them. Per the germline V gene, CDR1 is SNHLY and CDR2 is FYNNEI. The CDR3 here is CASKPRQSNYGYTF. The CDR3 nucleotides read TGTGCCAGCAAACCCCGACAGAGTAACTATGGCTACACCTTC.

The chain has TRBV7-9 and TRBJ1-2; tentative D call: TRBD1 (5 bases). Germline V gene lookup returns CDR1 SEHNR and CDR2 FQNEAQ (reference sequence). This CDR3 contains 13 residues. V was pared by 5 bases and J by 8 bases, with 15 bases between. The CDR3 loop is CASSPGRRGGYTF. The DNA of the CDR3 is TGTGCCAGCAGCCCAGGGCGTAGGGGAGGCTACACCTTC.

This clone was detected only a few times. This chain links TRBV4-1 with TRBJ2-1; 9 bases agree with TRBD2. Germline trimming cut 0 bases from V and 8 bases from J; bases unmatched to any gene: 8. CDR3 size: 16 residues. Germline CDR1 and CDR2: MGHRA and YSYEKL. In DNA, the CDR3 is TGCGCCAGCAGCCAAGAGGGGGGCGGGGGGGCCTATGAGCAGTTCTTC. As protein: CASSQEGGGGAYEQFF.

The chain links TRBV5-6 to TRBJ2-1; D call uncertain. The CDR3 contains 11 residues. Germline CDR1 and CDR2: SGHDT and YYEEEE. V dropped 2 bases and J dropped 8 bases, with 5 bases sitting between them. The CDR3 sequence: CASSLEYEQFF. CDR3 nucleotide sequence: TGTGCCAGCAGCTTAGAGTATGAGCAGTTCTTC.

This chain uses TRBV7-3 with TRBJ2-3; D perhaps matches TRBD1 (6 bases). Per the germline V gene, CDR1 is SGHTA and CDR2 is FQGTGA. Trimming took off 3 bases at V and 5 bases at J, with 9 bases between the two ends. CDR3 length equals 13 residues. CDR3 protein: CASSFGQKDTQYF. In DNA form, the CDR3 reads TGTGCCAGCAGCTTCGGACAGAAAGATACGCAGTATTTT.

The gene calls are TRBV19 and TRBJ1-4, with TRBD1 as a possible D gene (6 bases). CDR3 size: 13 residues. V was pared by 4 bases and J by 4 bases, with 7 bases between. Germline V gene data show CDR1 as LNHDA and CDR2 as SQIVND (reference sequence). Here the CDR3 DNA reads TGTGCCAGTAGTACACAGGGTAATGAAAAACTGTTTTTT. Amino acids: CASSTQGNEKLFF.

The chain links TRBV5-1 to TRBJ1-4, with a tentative D call TRBD1 (5 bases). Germline-derived CDR1 and CDR2 are SGHRS and YFSETQ. V lost 0 bases, J lost 8 bases, and 17 bases lay in between. There are 16 residues in the CDR3. The CDR3 spells CASSLEGSGVGEKLFF. For the CDR3, the DNA is TGCGCCAGCAGCTTGGAGGGGTCGGGCGTAGGGGAAAAACTGTTTTTT.